Listed below are T cell receptor beta chains from one sample, sequenced in a study of regulatory T cells in long-lasting Graves disease. A single record per CDR3 protein comes from TCRdb applying MiXCR to the multiplex PCR reads. The sample lists about 610,000 distinct CDR3 sequences, about 16% occurring once. These data also formed part of another study, on T cells in Graves' hyperthyroidism and ophthalmopathy.

The material was peripheral blood mononuclear cells (PBMCs), obtained at new diagnosis, from a patient treated with antithyroid drugs. The receptors shown here come from a man aged 18 to 29 with Graves disease. Each CDR3 is given with its conserved first and last residue. Fields, in order: clone size, V gene, CDR3 length, J gene, D gene, CDR3 DNA, CDR3 protein. D genes are given only for firm matches. Size is stated for part of the rows, as once, few or many counts, or as a class when the clone is expanded.

.,TRBV9,15,TRBJ2-1,.,TGTGCCAGCAGCGTTGGCGGGGACCTCTACAATGAGCAGTTCTTC,CASSVGGDLYNEQFF
.,TRBV7-2,15,TRBJ2-1,.,TGTGCCAGCAGCTTAGATCAGGGGACTTGGAATGAGCAGTTCTTC,CASSLDQGTWNEQFF
.,TRBV11-2,13,TRBJ1-1,.,TGTGCCAGCATTTTGAGGGGGGCGACTGAAGCTTTCTTT,CASILRGATEAFF
many,TRBV6-1,17,TRBJ1-3,.,TGTGCCAGCAGTGAAGCAGCTCTGCGCCTCTCTGGAAACACCATATATTTT,CASSEAALRLSGNTIYF
few,TRBV19,18,TRBJ2-3,TRBD2,TGTGCCAGTAGTATAGAGCCTAGCGGGACGTTCTACACAGATACGCAGTATTTT,CASSIEPSGTFYTDTQYF
many,TRBV29-1,15,TRBJ2-3,TRBD2,TGCAGCGTAGGGGTTTCGGGACTAGCATCAGATACGCAGTATTTT,CSVGVSGLASDTQYF
many,TRBV7-3,15,TRBJ2-1,.,TGTGCCAGCAGCTTTTCTGGAGGGACCTACAATGAGCAGTTCTTC,CASSFSGGTYNEQFF
many,TRBV20-1,14,TRBJ2-1,TRBD2,TGCAGTGCTATGGGACTAGCGGGAGCTAACGAGCAGTTCTTC,CSAMGLAGANEQFF
many,TRBV7-7,18,TRBJ2-1,TRBD2,TGTGCTAGCAGCTTAGAGCCGCGGGGGTCGGGATCCTACAATGAGCAGTTCTTC,CASSLEPRGSGSYNEQFF
many,TRBV29-1,15,TRBJ2-7,.,TGCAGCGTTGAAGATCTGAGGGGGAGCTCCTACGAGCAGTACTTC,CSVEDLRGSSYEQYF
many,TRBV11-2,17,TRBJ2-7,.,TGTGCCAGCAGCTTAGAATTATTGGAGGGGTCGACCTACGAGCAGTACTTC,CASSLELLEGSTYEQYF
.,TRBV6-1,15,TRBJ2-2,.,TGTGCCAGCAGTCCCACTAGGTCAGGGACCGGGGAGCTGTTTTTT,CASSPTRSGTGELFF
many,TRBV3-1,16,TRBJ2-3,TRBD2,TGTGCCAGCACCCGACGTAGCGGGAGAGGCACAGATACGCAGTATTTT,CASTRRSGRGTDTQYF
many,TRBV5-5,13,TRBJ2-7,.,TGTGCCAGCAGCCCCAAAGCAGGATACGAGCAGTACTTC,CASSPKAGYEQYF
many,TRBV2,17,TRBJ1-2,.,TGTGCCAGCAGTGACCCATTGCGGCGAAGCACAAACTATGGCTACACCTTC,CASSDPLRRSTNYGYTF
.,TRBV20-1,14,TRBJ2-3,.,TGCAGTGGGCCGTATGGGCCTCGCACAGATACGCAGTATTTT,CSGPYGPRTDTQYF
few,TRBV30,12,TRBJ2-7,.,TGTGCCGGGGGACACACGTTAAACGAGCAGTACTTC,CAGGHTLNEQYF
many,TRBV20-1,14,TRBJ1-1,TRBD1,TGCAGTGCTAGACGGACAGGGGGGAACACTGAAGCTTTCTTT,CSARRTGGNTEAFF
many,TRBV7-9,16,TRBJ2-1,.,TGTGCCAGCAGCTTAGTGGCTGGGTGGGCCGTAGAAGAGCAGTTCTTC,CASSLVAGWAVEEQFF
.,TRBV30,14,TRBJ2-7,.,TGTGCCTGGAGTCGGTCTCAAAGGGGCTACGAGCAGTACTTC,CAWSRSQRGYEQYF
many,TRBV2,16,TRBJ2-5,TRBD2,TGTGCCAGCAGTGAGCGGGGACTAGCGAATCAAGAGACCCAGTACTTC,CASSERGLANQETQYF
.,TRBV4-1,20,TRBJ1-1,TRBD1,TGCGCCAGCAGCCATTCTTGGGGTCAGGGACTGGACAGGGGGGGTACTGAAGCTTTCTTT,CASSHSWGQGLDRGGTEAFF
few,TRBV6-2/TRBV6-3,16,TRBJ2-1,.,TGTGCCAGCAGATGGATGAAGGGGGTCCAAGCCAATGAGCAGTTCTTC,CASRWMKGVQANEQFF
.,TRBV30,15,TRBJ2-1,TRBD2,TGTGCCTGGAGTCGTAGCGGGAGCGTCGTTAATGAGCAGTTCTTC,CAWSRSGSVVNEQFF
many,TRBV28,13,TRBJ2-7,TRBD1,TGTGCCAGCCGGACAGGGGGCTCCTACGAGCAGTACTTC,CASRTGGSYEQYF
many,TRBV7-2,15,TRBJ2-7,.,TGTGCCAGCAGCTTCGGTTTGGGAGTGATGGCCGAGCAGTACTTC,CASSFGLGVMAEQYF
many,TRBV5-1,15,TRBJ2-7,.,TGCGCCAGCAGCTTCGAGACGGGACTTTACTACGAGCAGTACTTC,CASSFETGLYYEQYF
many,TRBV11-2,18,TRBJ2-7,.,TGTGCCAGCAGCTTAGGGAGTGCAATGCGCCTAATCACCTACGAGCAGTACTTC,CASSLGSAMRLITYEQYF
many,TRBV30,14,TRBJ2-7,TRBD2,TGTGCCTGGAGTGTCGTAGCGGGAGCCTACGAGCAGTACTTC,CAWSVVAGAYEQYF
few,TRBV24-1,20,TRBJ2-2,TRBD2,TGTGCCACCAGTGATTCGAACAGGGTCCTAGCGGGATCCAACACCGGGGAGCTGTTTTTT,CATSDSNRVLAGSNTGELFF
many,TRBV30,15,TRBJ1-1,.,TGTGCCTGGAGAGGTGACGGACTGTGGAACACTGAAGCTTTCTTT,CAWRGDGLWNTEAFF
.,TRBV2,14,TRBJ1-1,.,TGTGCCAGCAGTGAAGCGGTAAGGGGCACTGAAGCTTTCTTT,CASSEAVRGTEAFF
few,TRBV29-1,17,TRBJ2-1,TRBD2,TGCAGCGGAAGGGGCAGGGAGGGCATGATTGCGGGTGATGAGCAGTTCTTC,CSGRGREGMIAGDEQFF